This TCR beta chain was recovered during a study of OX40 agonist ivuxolimab in advanced cancers. As for the study more broadly: Ivuxolimab was an agonistic, fully human IgG2 monoclonal antibody directed against OX40 (CD134), a costimulatory receptor. Three dose-escalation patients achieved partial responses, one with hepatocellular carcinoma and two with cutaneous melanoma. Peripheral TCRbeta sequencing aimed to test whether ivuxolimab altered TCR sequence diversity and caused clonal T-cell expansion. Of the roughly 50 dose-escalation patients, hepatocellular carcinoma was present in approximately 20, melanoma in approximately 15, renal cell carcinoma in 9 and head and neck cancer in 9. The dose-escalation cohort was around 83% male with a mean age of roughly 62 years, ranging from roughly 23 to 79. Patients were allowed to have had prior anti-PD-1, anti-PD-L1 or anti-CTLA-4 therapy, and 40% to 45% of the dose-escalation patients had previously received checkpoint inhibitors. The monotherapy dose-escalation portion (N of about 50 patients) of the phase I ivuxolimab trial is reported in the paper. Intravenous ivuxolimab was administered to patients every 2 weeks at six dose levels: 0.01, 0.1, 0.3, 1.5, 3 and 10 mg/kg.

From a lookup of the germline V gene, CDR1 and CDR2 are MGHRA and YSYEKL. Its CDR3 holds 15 amino acids, cysteine through phenylalanine. Left in the record is the CDR3 DNA by itself, 45 bases read in frame from the first base. V ends up 6 bases short and J 2 bases short, with an unmatched junction base count of 4. Here is what the overall study found, with its caveats: Which antigens the clonally expanded peripheral T cells were specific for was not determined. After ivuxolimab, more expanded clones were found on average in CD8+ T cells than in CD4+ T cells. Low levels of normalized T-cell clonal expansion were also shown by some nonresponding patients. At doses of 0.1 to 3.0 mg/kg, clonal expansion of both CD4+ and CD8+ T cells in blood was seen between baseline and week 6. In partial responders in the 0.1-3.0 mg/kg groups, normalized peripheral clonal expansion was found to be among the lowest, especially among CD8+ T cells.

Comment on this clone: The clone's antigen remains unknown. Base quality data are lacking; no much larger clone is found one base away.

Patients with a history of autoimmune disease or receiving systemic immunosuppression were excluded from the trial. Peripheral blood for TCR sequencing was collected from all dose cohorts at baseline, on cycle 4 day 1, and on cycle 7 day 1. Samples came from an open-label, multicenter, first-in-human phase I dose-escalation trial of ivuxolimab. Adults with locally advanced or metastatic melanoma, renal cell, hepatocellular, or head and neck squamous cell carcinoma were enrolled in the trial. Before TCR sequencing, CD4+ and CD8+ T cells were separately sorted from peripheral blood. For sequencing of the TCRbeta CDR3 region, genomic DNA was extracted from the sorted cells. The immunoSEQ Assay was used for sequencing of TCRbeta CDR3 regions. The table was pulled from immuneACCESS by TCRdb, which kept in-frame rearrangements only. Such tables lose some clones; where checked, under half of the loss comes from unresolved V genes, and the rest has no known cause. For this sample the table gives some 50,000 clones, of which about 86% were detected only once. The ten largest account for approximately 1.6% of the sample.

The TCR was taken from an adult with an advanced solid tumor such as melanoma, head and neck, liver or kidney cancer. The sample here was CD4+ or CD8+ T cells sorted from blood, taken in a trial of the OX40 agonist ivuxolimab. The chain is assembled from TRBV4-1 and TRBJ2-1; TRBD2 matches 10 bases in the middle. CDR3 region: CASRTGTSAYNEQFF. The DNA sequence is TGCGCCAGCAGAACTGGGACTAGCGCCTACAATGAGCAGTTCTTC.